A selection of T cell receptor beta chains follows, all from one sample in a study of T cell responses to AZD1222 COVID-19 vaccine. Measured with immunoSEQ multiplex PCR; TCRdb has only the in-frame clones, and not every one. Among 100,000 to 150,000 clones, around 87% were seen once, and the ten largest hold approximately 1.5%. Sequences were derived from peripheral blood, sampled on day 0 of AZD1222 vaccination. The source of these receptors is an adult in good health. CDR3s include the opening cysteine and the closing phenylalanine or tryptophan. The D gene is left open where the match is weak. Clone size is given for some rows only: seen once, a few or many times, or a class if the clone is expanded.

d_call j_call v_call clone_size cdr3_nt cdr3_aa
- TRBJ2-2 TRBV6-5 - TGTGCCAGCAGTCTGTACACCGGGGAGCTGTTTTTT CASSLYTGELFF
TRBD1 TRBJ1-2 TRBV15 - TGTGCCACCAGCGGGTCGACAGGGTCTAACTATGGCTACACCTTC CATSGSTGSNYGYTF
- TRBJ1-1 TRBV19 few TGTGCCAGTAGTATCACAGGGTCTAAGCCGGGGCGAGCTTTCTTT CASSITGSKPGRAFF
TRBD2 TRBJ2-1 TRBV11-3 once TGTGCCAGCAGCTTAGATCGAGGCGGGGGGAGGGATGAGCAGTTCTTC CASSLDRGGGRDEQFF
- TRBJ1-6 TRBV30 - TGTGCCTCCCGGACCTTTGGGTCACCCCTCCACTTT CASRTFGSPLHF
- TRBJ1-2 TRBV5-1 - TGCGCCAGCACTCCTGCGGCAGGGAATTACTATGGCTACACCTTC CASTPAAGNYYGYTF
- TRBJ1-1 TRBV27 - TGTGCCAGCAGAGCTGGAGGACGGGCTGAAGCTTTCTTT CASRAGGRAEAFF
- TRBJ1-5 TRBV3-1/TRBV3-2 few TGTGCCAGCGCCGGAGGGGACAATCAGCCCCAGCATTTT CASAGGDNQPQHF
- TRBJ1-1 TRBV5-8 - TGTGCCAGCAGCTCCGGACCAGTGGGGCCAGCTTTCTTT CASSSGPVGPAFF
- TRBJ2-7 TRBV24-1 - TGTGCCACCAGTCGGGGTGTCGGTGACGAGCAGTACTTC CATSRGVGDEQYF
- TRBJ1-5 TRBV30 - TGTGCCTGGAGGGGCAGGGGTAATAGCAATCAGCCCCAGCATTTT CAWRGRGNSNQPQHF
TRBD1 TRBJ1-5 TRBV19 - TGTGCCACTGAAAGTTGGGCCACTACCGGGACAGGGGATCAGCCCCAGCATTTT CATESWATTGTGDQPQHF
TRBD1 TRBJ1-1 TRBV5-1 - TGCGCCAGCAGCTTCACCGGGACAGAGAACACTGAAGCTTTCTTT CASSFTGTENTEAFF
- TRBJ1-5 TRBV28 - TGTGCCAGCAGTTTTACCCATAGCAATCAGCCCCAGCATTTT CASSFTHSNQPQHF
TRBD2 TRBJ2-3 TRBV4-2 - TGTGCCAGCAGGACTAGCGGGGGTACAGATACGCAGTATTTT CASRTSGGTDTQYF
TRBD1 TRBJ1-2 TRBV18 - TGTGCCAGCACCCGACAGGGACTATTCTATGGCTACACCTTC CASTRQGLFYGYTF
TRBD2 TRBJ2-3 TRBV5-4 once TGTGCCAGCAGCACTACTAGCGGGGGCCCGTCAAATACGCAGTATTTT CASSTTSGGPSNTQYF
- TRBJ2-7 TRBV12-3/TRBV12-4 few TGTGCCAGCGGACCCAGTACCTACGAGCAGTACTTC CASGPSTYEQYF
- TRBJ1-4 TRBV28 - TGTGCCATCAGAAAGGGGCCGGGGAATGAAAAACTGTTTTTT CAIRKGPGNEKLFF
- TRBJ2-3 TRBV5-1 once TGCGCCAGCAGCATAACTCCTAGCACAGATACGCAGTATTTT CASSITPSTDTQYF
- TRBJ2-2 TRBV15 - TGTGCCACCAGCAGGACCCTGGGGGCCGGGGAGCTGTTTTTT CATSRTLGAGELFF
- TRBJ2-5 TRBV4-1 - TGCGCCAGCAGCCATGCTAGCCCCGGTGGCCAAGAGACCCAGTACTTC CASSHASPGGQETQYF
- TRBJ1-1 TRBV11-2 - TGTGCCAGCAGCCCCCAACTTCGGGGGGCCACTGAAGCTTTCTTT CASSPQLRGATEAFF
- TRBJ2-5 TRBV27 - TGTGCCAGCAGGGTAAACAGGGTTGGTGGGGAGACCCAGTACTTC CASRVNRVGGETQYF
TRBD1 TRBJ1-2 TRBV14 - TGTGCCAGCAGCGGACGGGGACAGGGAGACTATGGCTACACCTTC CASSGRGQGDYGYTF
TRBD2 TRBJ2-3 TRBV10-3 - TGTGCCATCAGTGATTTCGGACTAGCGGGGCGCACAGATACGCAGTATTTT CAISDFGLAGRTDTQYF
- TRBJ1-1 TRBV24-1 - TGTGCCACCAGTTCGGGGATATCTACTGAAGCTTTCTTT CATSSGISTEAFF
- TRBJ2-7 TRBV5-5 - TGTGCCAGCAGCTTGGGGGACCAATTAAACCAGTACTTC CASSLGDQLNQYF
TRBD1 TRBJ1-5 TRBV7-9 - TGTGCCAGCAGCTCAAACAGGGGATATCAGCCCCAGCATTTT CASSSNRGYQPQHF
TRBD1 TRBJ1-2 TRBV28 - TGTGCCAGCAGTATAGGGACAGCCCCTTCTAACTATGGCTACACCTTC CASSIGTAPSNYGYTF
TRBD2 TRBJ2-3 TRBV6-6 - TGTGCCAGCAGGCGCGGACTAGCGGTCACAGATACGCAGTATTTT CASRRGLAVTDTQYF